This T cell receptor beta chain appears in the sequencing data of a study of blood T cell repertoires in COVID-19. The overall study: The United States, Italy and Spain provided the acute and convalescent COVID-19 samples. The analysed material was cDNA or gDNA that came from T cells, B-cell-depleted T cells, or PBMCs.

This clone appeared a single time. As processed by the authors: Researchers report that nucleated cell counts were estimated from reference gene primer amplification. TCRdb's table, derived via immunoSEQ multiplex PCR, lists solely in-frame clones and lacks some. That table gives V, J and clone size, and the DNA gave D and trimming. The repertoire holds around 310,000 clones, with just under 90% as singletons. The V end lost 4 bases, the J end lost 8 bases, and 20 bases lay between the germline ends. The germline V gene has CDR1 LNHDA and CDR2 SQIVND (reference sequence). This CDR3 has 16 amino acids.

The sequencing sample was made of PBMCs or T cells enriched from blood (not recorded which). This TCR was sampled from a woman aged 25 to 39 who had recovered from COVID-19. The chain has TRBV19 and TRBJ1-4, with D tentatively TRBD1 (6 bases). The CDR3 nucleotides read TGTGCCAGTAGTAGCCCTACGGGGGGCGGCCCCGAAAAACTGTTTTTT. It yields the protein CASSSPTGGGPEKLFF.